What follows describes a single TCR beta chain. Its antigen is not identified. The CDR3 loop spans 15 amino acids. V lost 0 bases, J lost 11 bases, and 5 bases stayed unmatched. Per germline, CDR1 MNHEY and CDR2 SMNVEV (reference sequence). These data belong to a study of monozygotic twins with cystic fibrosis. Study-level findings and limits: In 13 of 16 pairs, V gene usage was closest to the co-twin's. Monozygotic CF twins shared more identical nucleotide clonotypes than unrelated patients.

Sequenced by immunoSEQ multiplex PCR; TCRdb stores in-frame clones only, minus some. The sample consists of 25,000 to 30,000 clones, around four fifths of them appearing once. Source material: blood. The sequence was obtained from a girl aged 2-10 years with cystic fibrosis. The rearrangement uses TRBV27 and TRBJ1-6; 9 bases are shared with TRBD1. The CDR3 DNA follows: TGTGCCAGCAGTTTATCACAGGGGGCGGGGACACCCCTCCACTTT. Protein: CASSLSQGAGTPLHF.